This entry features one TCR beta chain sequence. Its specificity is not known. Healthy Caucasians from Russia aged roughly 6 to 95 served as donors. This CDR3 region has 13 residues. J gave up 4 bases and V 6 bases, and 6 bases lay outside the gene matches. Germline assignment: CDR1 SEHNR and CDR2 FQNEAQ (reference sequence). The data were obtained in a study of blood T cells in healthy people across ages. General study findings and limits: When set beside aged donors, long-lived donors presented more naive CD4+ cells and higher diversity.

For the second PCR, which ran for 7 to 11 cycles, a sample-barcoded 5' primer and a J-beta primer mix were used. TCRdb used MiXCR to reprocess the 5' RACE reads, holding one entry per CDR3 protein. The table has approximately 760,000 distinct CDR3 sequences, around 25% seen once. The same sample was also used in a study of T cells of mothers and their children.

The source of this sequence is a boy aged 10-17 years in good health. Sequences were obtained from blood. The chain employs TRBV7-9 and TRBJ2-7; 7 nucleotides line up with TRBD1. CDR3 loop: CASRGQSEYEQYF. CDR3 DNA sequence: TGTGCCAGCAGGGGACAGTCAGAGTACGAGCAGTACTTC. Supplemented by reference TRBV7-9 and TRBJ2-7, the full variable domain reads DTGVSQNPRHKITKRGQNVTFRCDPISEHNRLYWYRQTLGQGPEFLTYFQNEAQLEKSRLLSDRFSAERPKGSFSTLEIQRTEQGDSAMYLCASRGQSEYEQYFGPGTRLTVT.